The TCR beta chain under discussion was sequenced for a study of Tregs in tolerant kidney transplant recipients. The protocol was immunoSEQ multiplex PCR, while the TCRdb copy is restricted to in-frame clones and leaves out a portion. The repertoire consists of about 52,000 clones, with about 91% occurring once and the leading ten covering around 15%. The nonmyeloablative bone marrow transplants came from related graft donors, with transient mixed chimerism. CD4+CD25+CD127- Tregs, CD4+CD25- non-Tregs, CD4 and CD8 cells were sorted. Germline CDR1 and CDR2: LNHDA and SQIVND (reference sequence). The CDR3 is 17 amino acids. V shed 5 bases, J shed 0 bases, and the junction held 9 bases outside the gene matches.

The sequencing here drew on CD8+ T cells from blood (PBMCs), taken 24 months after the transplant. The receptor comes from a human patient who received a combined kidney and bone marrow transplant. These T cells may partly come from the graft donor. The V and J genes are TRBV19 and TRBJ1-5; TRBD1 aligns across 8 bases. CDR3 sequence (DNA): TGTGCCAGTAGTGTTGGACAGGGTCGGAGTAGCAATCAGCCCCAGCATTTT. Translation: CASSVGQGRSSNQPQHF.